Listed below are T cell receptor beta chains from one sample, sequenced in a study of identical twins. A single record per CDR3 protein comes from TCRdb applying MiXCR to the 5' RACE reads. The repertoire holds about 220,000 distinct CDR3 sequences, approximately 7.1% seen once, with roughly 15% in the top ten. Separately, the same data were catalogued under a study of T cells expressing NK-cell markers.

Input material: CD8+ T cells sorted from blood. These TCRs come from a young woman in good health. CDR3s include the opening cysteine and the closing phenylalanine or tryptophan. A D gene is named only where the DNA matches it firmly. For some rows the clone size is stated as once, few or many, or as a class when expanded; others skip it.

cdr3_nt cdr3_aa j_call v_call d_call clone_size
TGTGCCAGCAGCGTAGATGGTAGGCTAACAGATACGCAGTATTTT CASSVDGRLTDTQYF TRBJ2-3 TRBV9 . .
TGTGCCGCACGCGGGAGTTTCCCCAATGAGCAGTTCTTC CAARGSFPNEQFF TRBJ2-1 TRBV30 TRBD2 .
TGCGCCAGCAGCCAAGATCCTGCGGGAGCAGATGGTGAGCAGTACTTC CASSQDPAGADGEQYF TRBJ2-7 TRBV4-3 TRBD2 many
TGTGCCAGCAGCTTCCTAGGTGGCAATCTGAACGAGCAGTACTTC CASSFLGGNLNEQYF TRBJ2-7 TRBV7-9 . few
TGTGCCAGCGCCCAGAGGAAGAGCTCCTACAATGAGCAGTTCTTC CASAQRKSSYNEQFF TRBJ2-1 TRBV7-9 . few
TGTGCCAGCAGCTGGGCTCAGGGTTACGAGCAGTACTTC CASSWAQGYEQYF TRBJ2-7 TRBV7-9 . .
TGTGCCACCAGCAGATGGAGTGGGGGTCCTAATGAAAAACTGTTTTTT CATSRWSGGPNEKLFF TRBJ1-4 TRBV15 . .
TGTGCCAGCAGCCCCCAGGGGGGGCCCCTTAATAACGAGCAGTACTTC CASSPQGGPLNNEQYF TRBJ2-7 TRBV9 . few
TGTGCCAGCAGCTCGGGCCCCCGTGTCGAAACTGAAGCTTTCTTT CASSSGPRVETEAFF TRBJ1-1 TRBV13 . few
TGTGCCAGTAGTATTTCTAGCGGGAGAGCAGATACGCAGTATTTT CASSISSGRADTQYF TRBJ2-3 TRBV19 TRBD2 few
TGCAGTGCTAGGGCGGGGGAGGGCGGCTACACCTTC CSARAGEGGYTF TRBJ1-2 TRBV20-1 . .
TGCAGTGCAGGGACAGCCGATAGCAATCAGCCCCAGCATTTT CSAGTADSNQPQHF TRBJ1-5 TRBV20-1 TRBD1 few
TGTGCCAGCAGTACTAGCGGGAGGGCCAGCGGGGAGCTGTTTTTT CASSTSGRASGELFF TRBJ2-2 TRBV5-5 TRBD2 few
TGTGCCAGCAGCTTGGTCTATTCACCCCTCCACTTT CASSLVYSPLHF TRBJ1-6 TRBV5-6 . few
TGTGCCAGCAGCTTCGCGGGGAACAAAGAGACCCAGTACTTC CASSFAGNKETQYF TRBJ2-5 TRBV5-4 . .
TGTGCCAGCACCCTGGGGGGTGGTTGGCAGGGTCGTGAGTTGGGTAATGAGCAGTTCTTC CASTLGGGWQGRELGNEQFF TRBJ2-1 TRBV28 . many
TGTGCCAGCAGACCCTACAACTTCGAGGAGCGGACTGAAGCTTTCTTT CASRPYNFEERTEAFF TRBJ1-1 TRBV27 . .
TGCGCCAGCAGCTACCGGACTAGCGGTGGTGAGCAGTTCTTC CASSYRTSGGEQFF TRBJ2-1 TRBV5-1 TRBD2 many
TGTGCCAGCAGCCAGGACACTCTTATGGAGCAGTACTTC CASSQDTLMEQYF TRBJ2-7 TRBV14 . few
TGTGCCAGCAGCCACGAGGGGGCCGAAGGGACTAGTATGTTTGGGGAGACCCAGTACTTC CASSHEGAEGTSMFGETQYF TRBJ2-5 TRBV4-2 . .
TGCGCCAGCAGCCAGGGGGCTGAAGCCTACGAGCAGTACTTC CASSQGAEAYEQYF TRBJ2-7 TRBV4-1 . few
TGTGCCAGCAGCGTAACTAGCGGGAATAGAGGCTCCTACAATGAGCAGTTCTTC CASSVTSGNRGSYNEQFF TRBJ2-1 TRBV9 TRBD2 .
TGCGCCAGCGGAGCGGGGGTCGGCTACGAGCAGTACTTC CASGAGVGYEQYF TRBJ2-7 TRBV5-1 TRBD2 many
TGTGCCAGCAGCGTCCGGGACGGTAACTACGAGCAGTACTTC CASSVRDGNYEQYF TRBJ2-7 TRBV5-4 . .
TGTGCCAGCAATTCAAGGAGGAGCACTGAAGCTTTCTTT CASNSRRSTEAFF TRBJ1-1 TRBV3-1 . many
TGCGCCAGCAGTGTCAACACCCTGAGCTCTGGAAACACCATATATTTT CASSVNTLSSGNTIYF TRBJ1-3 TRBV10-2 . few
TGTGCCATCAGTGGGATTGGACAGGGGAAAAATGGGGCCAACGTCCTGACTTTC CAISGIGQGKNGANVLTF TRBJ2-6 TRBV10-3 TRBD1 many
TGCAGTGCTAGAGCCCGGGAGGGTTATAGCAATCAGCCCCAGCATTTT CSARAREGYSNQPQHF TRBJ1-5 TRBV20-1 . few
TGTGCCAGCAGGGGGACGGACGGATCGGATAATGAAAAACTGTTTTTT CASRGTDGSDNEKLFF TRBJ1-4 TRBV12-3/TRBV12-4 . .
TGTGCCACTCAAGCGGCAGCCTCTGGAAACACCATATATTTT CATQAAASGNTIYF TRBJ1-3 TRBV12-3/TRBV12-4 . few
TGTGCCAGCAGCCAAGACAGGGTTCAGCCCCAGCATTTT CASSQDRVQPQHF TRBJ1-5 TRBV12-3/TRBV12-4 TRBD1 many
TGTGCCAGCAGTTCTACTGGGGGGTCCCACGAGCAGTACTTC CASSSTGGSHEQYF TRBJ2-7 TRBV6-5 . few
TGTGCCAGCAGCTTAGTGACTAGCGGAGAGACCCAGTACTTC CASSLVTSGETQYF TRBJ2-5 TRBV7-6 TRBD2 .
TGTGCCATCAGTGAACGGGAGAATGGCTACACCTTC CAISERENGYTF TRBJ1-2 TRBV10-3 . few
TGTGCCAGCAGCGTAGCTGGACTGCTCACAGATACGCAGTATTTT CASSVAGLLTDTQYF TRBJ2-3 TRBV9 . many
TGTGCCAGCAGAGTCGGGAACAACGGGGGCGAAAAACTGTTTTTT CASRVGNNGGEKLFF TRBJ1-4 TRBV3-1 . few
TGTGCCAGCAGTAAATCCGGGACAGCGAACACTGAAGCTTTCTTT CASSKSGTANTEAFF TRBJ1-1 TRBV6-1 TRBD1 .
TGTGCCAGCAGCCGCAGCAATCAGCCCCAGCATTTT CASSRSNQPQHF TRBJ1-5 TRBV11-2 . few
TGTGCCAGCAGCTTATCGGGCAGGGGGGACCAAGAGACCCAGTACTTC CASSLSGRGDQETQYF TRBJ2-5 TRBV7-8 . few
TGTGCCAGCATCCAGGGTAACACCGGGGAGCTGTTTTTT CASIQGNTGELFF TRBJ2-2 TRBV28 . .
TGCGCCAGCAGCTCCTACGACGGGGAAGAGACCCAGTACTTC CASSSYDGEETQYF TRBJ2-5 TRBV5-1 . many
TGTGCCAGCAGCGCGCGGGGGAATGAGCAGTTCTTC CASSARGNEQFF TRBJ2-1 TRBV9 TRBD2 .
TGTGCCATCAGAGGGGACCCCGGGGAGCTGTTTTTT CAIRGDPGELFF TRBJ2-2 TRBV10-3 . many
TGTGCCAGTAGTATACTAGCGGGAGATTACAATGAGCAGTTCTTC CASSILAGDYNEQFF TRBJ2-1 TRBV19 TRBD2 many
TGCAGTGCTACTGGGGACAGAGGCTACGAGCAGTACTTC CSATGDRGYEQYF TRBJ2-7 TRBV20-1 TRBD1 many
TGTGCCAGCAGCTCACGAAAGGGAGCGGTTTCGTACGAGCAGTACTTC CASSSRKGAVSYEQYF TRBJ2-7 TRBV7-8 . many
TGTGCCAGCCGCGGGAGGGGACTCCAAACGGAGGAGACCCAGTACTTC CASRGRGLQTEETQYF TRBJ2-5 TRBV6-2/TRBV6-3 TRBD2 .
TGCAGTGCTAGTCCTACCCCTAGTTCTGAGCAGTTCTTC CSASPTPSSEQFF TRBJ2-1 TRBV20-1 . .
TGCAGCGTCCGGGACAGTTACACTGAAGCTTTCTTT CSVRDSYTEAFF TRBJ1-1 TRBV29-1 TRBD1 .
TGTGCCAGCAGCCAAGTGAGACTAGCGGGGTGGGGCACCGGGGAGCTGTTTTTT CASSQVRLAGWGTGELFF TRBJ2-2 TRBV3-1 TRBD2 few
TGTGCCAGCAGCCAAGCGAGAATGAGTGAAGCTTTCTTT CASSQARMSEAFF TRBJ1-1 TRBV3-1 . few
TGTGCCAGCAGCTTAGAGGCGTCGGCGGGCAGCACAGATACGCAGTATTTT CASSLEASAGSTDTQYF TRBJ2-3 TRBV7-8 . few
TGTGCCAGCAGTTTTTACAGGGACGCGCAGTATTTT CASSFYRDAQYF TRBJ2-3 TRBV12-3/TRBV12-4 . many
TGTGCCAGCAGCCACGGGTCCGGGGAGCTGTTTTTT CASSHGSGELFF TRBJ2-2 TRBV6-5 . few
TGTGCCAGTCTCGGGCGGGGGTCTCGCACAGATACGCAGTATTTT CASLGRGSRTDTQYF TRBJ2-3 TRBV7-2 TRBD2 .